This TCR beta chain is drawn from a study of T cells in Graves' hyperthyroidism and ophthalmopathy (dated by TCRdb to about 2019). For context, the study as a whole: Peripheral blood samples were taken at initial diagnosis, before any treatment was given. To identify distinguishing TCR V-J signatures, a discovery cohort of around 100 patients was used, comprising under 45 with Graves' ophthalmopathy and approximately 58 with stable Graves' hyperthyroidism. The study also compared thyroid tissue and blood T-cell repertoires from a handful of Graves' hyperthyroidism patients. Prospective prediction of ophthalmopathy was tested in an independent validation cohort consisting of 18 to 20 hyperthyroidism patients and 15 to 17 patients who later progressed to ophthalmopathy. The 95 to 100 discovery patients were randomly divided into training and test sets at a 7:3 ratio. The paper reports TCR Vbeta CDR3 sequencing of 135 peripheral blood samples: around 45 ophthalmopathy, 70 to 85 hyperthyroidism and around 17 progressor patients. Once sampling was done, hyperthyroidism patients were given methimazole at a starting dose of 30 mg daily, whereas ophthalmopathy patients were given high-dose intravenous methylprednisolone.

Hyperthyroidism patients were aged 18 to 65 years and newly diagnosed, with disease duration of less than 2 months. Patients with uncontrolled infections, other autoimmune diseases, pregnancy or lactation were excluded. Diagnoses were established on the basis of clinical symptoms, serum thyroxine and TRAb, thyroid ultrasound, and orbital computed tomography. For progressor patients, blood was drawn at the first diagnosis of hyperthyroidism, before any ophthalmopathy symptoms had appeared. Ficoll-Paque density gradient centrifugation was used to isolate PBMCs from 9.5 to 10 ml of fresh peripheral blood. Progressor patients were first diagnosed with Graves' hyperthyroidism and then developed ophthalmopathy during follow-up. Total RNA was extracted using Trizol reagent, and RNA quality was assessed on an Agilent 2100 Bioanalyzer. This clonotype was observed many times. This clone's antigen is unknown. No per-base quality is available; no much larger clone lies one base away.

Amplification of TCR beta CDR3 regions was carried out from RNA transcripts. The first round of RT-PCR for the TCR CDR3 was performed with the HTBI primer set and the Qiagen OneStep RT-PCR kit. The libraries were constructed in a second round of multiplex PCR and then size-selected and purified. Sequencing of the libraries was done on an Illumina HiSeq2000 using paired-end 100 bp reads. Per the authors' processing: SOAPnuke was used to process the raw data, with reads discarded if the reads contained adapters or uncalled bases, had a mean Phred below 15, or lacked an exact constant-primer or identifier match. High-quality paired reads were merged with COPE v1.2.5, and unique nucleotide sequences were defined as clonotypes. MiTCR v1.1 was used to align the clonotypes against IMGT TRBV, TRBD and TRBJ reference segments. The analysis included only V-J combinations with a frequency above 0.0001, which together covered around 99% of the repertoires. A TCS score was defined as the ratio of F50 (clonal expansion) to E x V (chaos), with BLOSUM62-based TCRdist applied between CDR3 peptides within each V-J. Welch's t-statistics and random forest reduced approximately 520 V-J features to 13, which were used in a naive Bayes classifier (R e1071). The raw public reads went through TCRdb reprocessing: fastp at Q25, MiXCR clone calling, in-frame beta chains kept. Duplicate CDR3 protein sequences are folded into a single record with the most common DNA and genes. The authors' filters were not applied to this entry. For this sample the table gives hundreds of thousands of distinct CDR3 sequences, of which approximately 15% were detected only once. The top ten hold almost 6% of the sample.

Broader findings and caveats from the paper: A model built on a 13 V-J signature distinguished ophthalmopathy from stable hyperthyroidism, reaching around 88% sensitivity and approximately 81% specificity in cross-validation and 80%/75% in testing. Blood samples also contained most of the expanded thyroid clonotypes (frequency above 0.001), which suggests that blood repertoires may reflect thyroid immune responses. Sample size was not statistically predetermined, and blinding of investigators to group allocation was not performed. In validation, the model predicted progression to ophthalmopathy with 65% to 71% sensitivity and less than 80% specificity, a median of roughly seven months before onset.

The V end loses 5 bases and the J end loses 8 bases, and a stretch of 15 bases separates them. From its cysteine to its phenylalanine, the CDR3 spans 13 amino acids. The kept DNA is CDR3 alone, 39 bases in frame from the first base. The germline V gene gives CDR1 as MDHEN and CDR2 as SYDVKM. Sequenced material: blood. The clonotype was recovered from a woman aged 30 to 39 with Graves' hyperthyroidism that later progressed to Graves' ophthalmopathy. The V and J genes are TRBV28 and TRBJ1-2; no D segment can be confidently identified. Read as DNA, the sequence is TGTGCCAGCAGTCCCCCCTCATCAGGCGGCTACACCTTC. The resulting protein is CASSPPSSGGYTF.